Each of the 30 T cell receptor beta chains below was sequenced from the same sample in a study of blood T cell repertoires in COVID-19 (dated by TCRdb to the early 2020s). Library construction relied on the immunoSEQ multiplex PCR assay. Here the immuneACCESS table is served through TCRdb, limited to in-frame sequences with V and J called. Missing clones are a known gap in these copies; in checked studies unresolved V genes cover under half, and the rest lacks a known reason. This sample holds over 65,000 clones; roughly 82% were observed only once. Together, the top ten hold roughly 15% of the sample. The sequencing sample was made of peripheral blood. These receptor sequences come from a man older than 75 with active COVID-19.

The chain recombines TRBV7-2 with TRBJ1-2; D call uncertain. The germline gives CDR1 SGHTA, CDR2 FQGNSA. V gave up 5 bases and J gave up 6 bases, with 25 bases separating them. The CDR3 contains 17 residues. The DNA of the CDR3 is TGTGCCAGCAGCGTTGATAATCAAGGCCGTGGGCCTGATGGCTACACCTTC. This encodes CASSVDNQGRGPDGYTF.

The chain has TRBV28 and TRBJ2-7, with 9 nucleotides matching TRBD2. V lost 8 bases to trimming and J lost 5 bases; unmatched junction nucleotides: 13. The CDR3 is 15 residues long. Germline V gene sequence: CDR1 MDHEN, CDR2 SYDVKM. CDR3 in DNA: TGTGCCAGCTGGTCACAGGCGGGAGGGCTGGACGAGCAGTACTTC. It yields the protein CASWSQAGGLDEQYF.

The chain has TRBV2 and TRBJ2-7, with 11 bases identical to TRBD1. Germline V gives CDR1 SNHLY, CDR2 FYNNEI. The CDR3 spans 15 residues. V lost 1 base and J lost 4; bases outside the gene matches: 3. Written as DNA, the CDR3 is TGTGCCAGCAGTGAAGGGGGACAGGGGGGATACGAGCAGTACTTC. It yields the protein CASSEGGQGGYEQYF.

DNA of the CDR3: TGTGCCAGCAGCTTAACTTCTAGCGGGGGAACAGATACGCAGTATTTT. Its protein product is CASSLTSSGGTDTQYF. The rearrangement joins TRBV7-3 to TRBJ2-3, with 10 bases matching TRBD2. The ends lost 0 bases at V and 3 bases at J; junction bases unmatched: 3. The CDR3 runs to 16 residues. From germline, CDR1 is SGHTA and CDR2 FQGTGA.

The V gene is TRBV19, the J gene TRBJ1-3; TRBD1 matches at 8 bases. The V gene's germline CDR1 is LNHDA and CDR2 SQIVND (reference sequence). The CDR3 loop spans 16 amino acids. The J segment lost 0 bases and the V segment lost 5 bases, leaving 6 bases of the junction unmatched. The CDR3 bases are TGTGCCAGTAGTGCAGGGGGCTCATCCTCTGGAAACACCATATATTTT. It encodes CASSAGGSSSGNTIYF.

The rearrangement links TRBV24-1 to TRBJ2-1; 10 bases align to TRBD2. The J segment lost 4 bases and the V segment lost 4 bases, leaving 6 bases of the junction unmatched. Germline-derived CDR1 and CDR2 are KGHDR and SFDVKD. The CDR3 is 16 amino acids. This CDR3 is CATSDPGLAAYNEQFF. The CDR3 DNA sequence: TGTGCCACCAGTGACCCCGGACTAGCGGCTTACAATGAGCAGTTCTTC.

Here the CDR3 DNA reads TGTGCCATCAGTGAGGGGGCTAGCACAGATACGCAGTATTTT. Translated: CAISEGASTDTQYF. The V call is TRBV10-3, the J call TRBJ2-3, with D possibly being TRBD1 (5 bases). This CDR3 spans 14 amino acids. V was shortened by 2 bases and J by 0 bases, with 6 bases between the two germline ends. Per germline, CDR1 ENHRY and CDR2 SYGVKD.

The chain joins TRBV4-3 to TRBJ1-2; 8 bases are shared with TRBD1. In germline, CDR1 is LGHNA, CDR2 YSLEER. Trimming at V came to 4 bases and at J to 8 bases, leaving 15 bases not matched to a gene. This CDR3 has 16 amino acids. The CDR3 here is CASSPAAGGPMRGYTF. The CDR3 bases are TGCGCCAGCAGCCCGGCGGCAGGGGGCCCTATGAGGGGCTACACCTTC.

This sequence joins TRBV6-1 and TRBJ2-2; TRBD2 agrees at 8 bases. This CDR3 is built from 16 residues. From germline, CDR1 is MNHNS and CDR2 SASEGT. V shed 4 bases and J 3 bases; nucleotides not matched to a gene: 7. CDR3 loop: CASSASGGLYTGELFF. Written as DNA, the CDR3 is TGTGCCAGCAGTGCCAGCGGGGGCCTCTACACCGGGGAGCTGTTTTTT.

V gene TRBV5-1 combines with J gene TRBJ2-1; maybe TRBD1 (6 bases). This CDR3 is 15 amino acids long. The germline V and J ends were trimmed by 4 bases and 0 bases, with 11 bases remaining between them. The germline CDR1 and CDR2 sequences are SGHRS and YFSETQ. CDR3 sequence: CASSITGSSYNEQFF. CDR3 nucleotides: TGCGCCAGCAGCATTACAGGGTCCTCCTACAATGAGCAGTTCTTC.

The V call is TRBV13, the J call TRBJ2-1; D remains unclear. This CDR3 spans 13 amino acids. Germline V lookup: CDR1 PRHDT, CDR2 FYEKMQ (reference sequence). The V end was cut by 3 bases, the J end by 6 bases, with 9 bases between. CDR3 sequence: CASSFHRGNEQFF. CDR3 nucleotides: TGTGCCAGCAGCTTTCATCGAGGCAATGAGCAGTTCTTC.

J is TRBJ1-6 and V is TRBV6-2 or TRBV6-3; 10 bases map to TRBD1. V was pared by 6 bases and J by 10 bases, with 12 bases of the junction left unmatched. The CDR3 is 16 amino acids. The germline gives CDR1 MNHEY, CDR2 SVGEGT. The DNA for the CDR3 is TGTGCCAGCAGCCGCTCGACAGGGGGCTGGGGATCACCCCTCCACTTT. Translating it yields CASSRSTGGWGSPLHF.

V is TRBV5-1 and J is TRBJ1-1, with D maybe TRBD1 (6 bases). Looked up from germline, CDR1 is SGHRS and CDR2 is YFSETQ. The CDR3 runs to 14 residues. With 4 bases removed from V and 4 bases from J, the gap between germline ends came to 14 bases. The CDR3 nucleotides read TGCGCCAGCAGCCAATCAGGGGCGGGCACTGAAGCTTTCTTT. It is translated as CASSQSGAGTEAFF.

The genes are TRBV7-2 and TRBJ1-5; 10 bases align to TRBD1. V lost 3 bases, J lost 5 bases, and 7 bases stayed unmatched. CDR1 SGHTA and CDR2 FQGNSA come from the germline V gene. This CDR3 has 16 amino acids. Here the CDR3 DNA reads TGTGCCAGCAGCTTCCGGGACAGGGGAGTCGATCAGCCCCAGCATTTT. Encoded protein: CASSFRDRGVDQPQHF.

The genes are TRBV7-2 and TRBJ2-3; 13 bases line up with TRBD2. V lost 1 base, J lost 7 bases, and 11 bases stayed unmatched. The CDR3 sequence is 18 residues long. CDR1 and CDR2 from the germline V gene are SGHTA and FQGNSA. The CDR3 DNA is TGTGCCAGCAGCTTAGGACTAGCGGGAGGTGTTTTGAGAAATACGCAGTATTTT. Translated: CASSLGLAGGVLRNTQYF.

The CDR3 DNA is TGCAGCGTGGGGTGGGGCAGCACCTACGAGCAGTACTTC. It yields the protein CSVGWGSTYEQYF. The chain joins TRBV29-1 to TRBJ2-7, with D perhaps TRBD1 (5 bases). Trimming removed 6 bases from V and 2 bases from J, with 14 bases in between. This CDR3 has 13 amino acids. CDR1 is SQVTM and CDR2 is ANQGSEA in the germline V gene.

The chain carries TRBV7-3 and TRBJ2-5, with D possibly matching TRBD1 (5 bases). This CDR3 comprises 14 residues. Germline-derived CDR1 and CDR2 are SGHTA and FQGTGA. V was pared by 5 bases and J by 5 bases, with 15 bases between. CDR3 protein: CASSVTGFGETQYF. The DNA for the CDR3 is TGTGCCAGCAGCGTCACAGGTTTTGGGGAGACCCAGTACTTC.

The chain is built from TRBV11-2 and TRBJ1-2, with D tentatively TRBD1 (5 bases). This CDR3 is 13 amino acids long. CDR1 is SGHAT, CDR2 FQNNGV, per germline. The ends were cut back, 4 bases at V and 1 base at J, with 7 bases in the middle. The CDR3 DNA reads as TGTGCCAGCAGCTCGACAGTTAACTATGGCTACACCTTC. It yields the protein CASSSTVNYGYTF.

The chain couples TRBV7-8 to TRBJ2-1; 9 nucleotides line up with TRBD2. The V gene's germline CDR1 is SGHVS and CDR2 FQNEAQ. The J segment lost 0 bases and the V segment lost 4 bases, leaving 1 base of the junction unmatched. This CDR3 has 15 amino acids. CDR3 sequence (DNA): TGTGCCAGCAGCTCTAGCGGGATCTCCTACAATGAGCAGTTCTTC. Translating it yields CASSSSGISYNEQFF.

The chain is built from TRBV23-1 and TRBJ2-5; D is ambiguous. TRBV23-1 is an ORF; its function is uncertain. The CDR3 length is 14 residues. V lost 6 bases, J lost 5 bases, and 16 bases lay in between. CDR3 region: CASSPTGWRETQYF. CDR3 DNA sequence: TGCGCCAGCAGCCCAACCGGGTGGCGGGAGACCCAGTACTTC.

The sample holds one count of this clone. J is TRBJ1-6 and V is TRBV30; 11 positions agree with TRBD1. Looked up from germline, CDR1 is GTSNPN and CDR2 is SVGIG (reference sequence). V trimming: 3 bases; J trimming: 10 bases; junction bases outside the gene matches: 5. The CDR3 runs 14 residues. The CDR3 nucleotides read TGTGCCTGGAGCTCGGACAGGGGGCGATCACCCCTCCACTTT. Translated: CAWSSDRGRSPLHF.

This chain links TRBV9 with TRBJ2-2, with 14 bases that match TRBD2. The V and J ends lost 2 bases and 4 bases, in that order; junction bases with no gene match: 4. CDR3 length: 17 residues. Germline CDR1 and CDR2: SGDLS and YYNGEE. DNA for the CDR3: TGTGCCAGCAGCGTTCTCGGGACTAGCGGGAGCACCGGGGAGCTGTTTTTT. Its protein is CASSVLGTSGSTGELFF.

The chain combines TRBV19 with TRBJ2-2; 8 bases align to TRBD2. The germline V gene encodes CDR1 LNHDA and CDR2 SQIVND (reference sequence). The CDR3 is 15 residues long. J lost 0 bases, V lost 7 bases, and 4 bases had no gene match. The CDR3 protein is CASIERGPNTGELFF. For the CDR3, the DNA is TGTGCCAGTATAGAGCGGGGGCCGAACACCGGGGAGCTGTTTTTT. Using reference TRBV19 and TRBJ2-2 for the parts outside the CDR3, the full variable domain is DGGITQSPKYLFRKEGQNVTLSCEQNLNHDAMYWYRQDPGQGLRLIYYSQIVNDFQKGDIAEGYSVSREKKESFPLTVTSAQKNPTAFYLCASIERGPNTGELFFGEGSRLTVL.

The CDR3 protein is CASSFRTGSSPLHF. CDR3 DNA sequence: TGTGCCAGCAGCTTCCGGACAGGGAGTTCACCCCTCCACTTT. The chain recombines TRBV11-2 with TRBJ1-6; 8 bases line up with TRBD1. Germline trimming cut 3 bases from V and 9 bases from J; bases unmatched to any gene: 4. The CDR3 length is 14 residues. Germline loops: CDR1 SGHAT, CDR2 FQNNGV.

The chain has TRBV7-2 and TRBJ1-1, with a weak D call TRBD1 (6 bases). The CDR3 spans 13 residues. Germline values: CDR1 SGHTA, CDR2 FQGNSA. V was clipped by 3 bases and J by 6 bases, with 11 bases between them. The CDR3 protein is CASSFKGVPEAFF. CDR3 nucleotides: TGTGCCAGCAGCTTTAAGGGGGTCCCTGAAGCTTTCTTT.

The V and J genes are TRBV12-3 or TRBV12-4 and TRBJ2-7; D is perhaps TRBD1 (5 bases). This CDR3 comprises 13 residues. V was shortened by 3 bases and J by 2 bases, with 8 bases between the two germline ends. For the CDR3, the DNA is TGTGCCAGCAGTTTGGGGCCTGCCTACGAGCAGTACTTC. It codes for CASSLGPAYEQYF.

The CDR3 nucleotides read TGCGCCAGCAAGACGGGGGCCGGGGAGCTGTTTTTT. Translated, it gives CASKTGAGELFF. The chain joins TRBV5-1 to TRBJ2-2; TRBD2 might be the D (6 bases). The CDR3 runs 12 residues. CDR1 SGHRS and CDR2 YFSETQ come from the germline V gene. The V gene lost 6 bases and the J gene lost 6 bases, with 9 bases spanning the gap.

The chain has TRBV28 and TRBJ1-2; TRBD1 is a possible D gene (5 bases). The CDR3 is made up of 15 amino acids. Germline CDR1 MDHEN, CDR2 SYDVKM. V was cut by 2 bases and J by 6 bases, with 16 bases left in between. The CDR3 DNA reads TGTGCCAGCAGTTTAAGCTCGGGGGGTCGCAATGGCTACACCTTC. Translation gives CASSLSSGGRNGYTF.

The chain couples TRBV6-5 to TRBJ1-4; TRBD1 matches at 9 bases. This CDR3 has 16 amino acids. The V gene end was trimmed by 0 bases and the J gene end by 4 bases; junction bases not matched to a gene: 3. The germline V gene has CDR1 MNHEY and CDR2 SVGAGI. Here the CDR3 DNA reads TGTGCCAGCAGTTACTCACGGACAGGGGATAATGAAAAACTGTTTTTT. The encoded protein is CASSYSRTGDNEKLFF.

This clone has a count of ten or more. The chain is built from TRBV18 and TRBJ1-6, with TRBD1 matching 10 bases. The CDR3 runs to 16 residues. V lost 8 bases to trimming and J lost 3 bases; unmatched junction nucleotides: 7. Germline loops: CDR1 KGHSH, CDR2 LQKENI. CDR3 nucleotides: TGTGCCAGCACTCGACAGGGGGCAGGCTATAATTCACCCCTCCACTTT. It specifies CASTRQGAGYNSPLHF.